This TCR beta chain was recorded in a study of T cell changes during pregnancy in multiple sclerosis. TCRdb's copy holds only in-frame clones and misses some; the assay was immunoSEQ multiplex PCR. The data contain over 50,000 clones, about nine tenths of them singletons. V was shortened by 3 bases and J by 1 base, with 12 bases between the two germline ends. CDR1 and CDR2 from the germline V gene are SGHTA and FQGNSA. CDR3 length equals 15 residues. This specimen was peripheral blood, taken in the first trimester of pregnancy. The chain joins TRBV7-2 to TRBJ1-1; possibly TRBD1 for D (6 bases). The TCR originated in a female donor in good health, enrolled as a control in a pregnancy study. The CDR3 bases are TGTGCCAGCAGCTTTTTTGACAGGTGGAACACTGAAGCTTTCTTT. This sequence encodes CASSFFDRWNTEAFF.